This TCR beta chain derives from a study of blood T cell repertoires in COVID-19. Germline V CDR1 and CDR2: DFQATT, SNEGSKA (reference sequence). The CDR3 spans 14 residues. Trimming left V 5 bases short and J 1 base short, with 14 bases between. Adults between about 18 and 95 years of age took part from 20 to 25 US areas. Method: immunoSEQ multiplex PCR; TCRdb's copy keeps in-frame clones and lacks some. This table holds about 380,000 clones, around 90% found once. The specimen sequenced was PBMCs or T cells enriched from blood (not recorded which). V and J are TRBV20-1 and TRBJ1-1, with a possible D match to TRBD1 (5 bases). The clonotype originates from a woman aged 18 to 35 who had recovered from COVID-19. DNA of the CDR3: TGCAGTGCTTGTGTCGACAGACAGAACACTGAAGCTTTCTTT. Its translation: CSACVDRQNTEAFF.